Following are 8 T cell receptor beta chains from one sample sequenced in a study of shared clonotypes between healthy human individuals. The naive CD8 population came from CD45RO-negative cells selected for CCR7, without terminally differentiated effector memory CD45RA+ cells. The table came from immunoSEQ multiplex PCR; TCRdb's copy has only in-frame clones and leaves some out. The profile shows about 2.2 million clones, just under 95% of them singletons. Sequencing was performed on naive CD8+ T cells from PBMCs. Receptor source: a man aged 18 to 30 in good health. Some clones in this sample may be carry-over from other donors' samples.

The gene calls are TRBV27 and TRBJ2-7; perhaps D is TRBD1 or TRBD2 (5 bases each). Germline CDR1 reads MNHEY; CDR2 reads SMNVEV (reference sequence). The CDR3 extends over 13 amino acids. With 5 bases removed from V and 4 bases from J, the gap between germline ends came to 12 bases. The CDR3 loop reads CASSPIEGYEQYF. The CDR3 DNA sequence: TGTGCCAGCAGTCCGATCGAGGGGTACGAGCAGTACTTC.

The J gene is TRBJ2-7, the V gene TRBV7-8, with D unresolved. This CDR3 contains 13 residues. V was shortened by 4 bases and J by 6 bases, with 13 bases between the two germline ends. Looked up from germline, CDR1 is SGHVS and CDR2 is FQNEAQ. CDR3 DNA sequence: TGTGCCAGCAGCTCTCCCTGGAGTGGCGAGCAGTACTTC. It yields the protein CASSSPWSGEQYF.

The CDR3 bases are TGTGCCAGCAGCTTAGGTCGAGGGATGAATGAGCAGTTCTTC. Amino acids: CASSLGRGMNEQFF. This chain links TRBV13 with TRBJ2-1; TRBD2 is a possible D gene (5 bases). Looked up from germline, CDR1 is PRHDT and CDR2 is FYEKMQ (reference sequence). The CDR3 is 14 residues long. Trimming left V 0 bases short and J 7 bases short, with 10 bases between.

The chain links TRBV27 to TRBJ2-1; no firm D call. The germline V and J ends were trimmed by 3 bases and 6 bases, with 9 bases remaining between them. CDR3 length: 13 residues. Germline-derived CDR1 and CDR2 are MNHEY and SMNVEV (reference sequence). CDR3 loop: CASSLSRFNEQFF. The CDR3 nucleotides are TGTGCCAGCAGTTTGTCCAGGTTCAATGAGCAGTTCTTC.

The chain uses TRBV15 and TRBJ2-7; 10 bases are shared with TRBD2. The V and J ends lost 5 bases and 2 bases, in that order; junction bases with no gene match: 6. The CDR3 has 15 amino acids. In germline, CDR1 is LNHNV, CDR2 YYDKDF (reference sequence). The CDR3 protein is CATSPSGSRPYEQYF. In nucleotides, the CDR3 is TGTGCCACCAGCCCTAGCGGGAGTCGCCCCTACGAGCAGTACTTC.

The rearrangement joins TRBV7-9 to TRBJ1-1; 8 bases align to TRBD1. This CDR3 region has 15 residues. The V gene's germline CDR1 is SEHNR and CDR2 FQNEAQ (reference sequence). J was trimmed by 1 base and V by 5 bases; bases with no gene match: 6. CDR3 amino acids: CASSIWTGPNTEAFF. DNA of the CDR3: TGTGCCAGCAGCATATGGACAGGGCCGAACACTGAAGCTTTCTTT.

This chain uses TRBV11-2 with TRBJ2-7; D is ambiguous. V lost 3 bases, J lost 3 bases, and 9 bases lay in between. This CDR3 has 13 residues. Germline V gives CDR1 SGHAT, CDR2 FQNNGV. This chain's CDR3 is CASSFSVFYEQYF. In nucleotides, the CDR3 is TGTGCCAGCAGCTTCTCTGTTTTCTACGAGCAGTACTTC. The variable domain in full, completed from reference TRBV11-2 and TRBJ2-7, reads EAGVAQSPRYKIIEKRQSVAFWCNPISGHATLYWYQQILGQGPKLLIQFQNNGVVDDSQLPKDRFSAERLKGVDSTLKIQPAKLEDSAVYLCASSFSVFYEQYFGPGTRLTVT.

The chain couples TRBV27 to TRBJ2-3, with 11 nucleotides matching TRBD1. Germline V CDR1 and CDR2: MNHEY, SMNVEV (reference sequence). The V gene end was trimmed by 6 bases and the J gene end by 4 bases; junction bases not matched to a gene: 6. The CDR3 consists of 15 residues. Here the CDR3 reads CASREGQGGPDTQYF. DNA of the CDR3: TGTGCCAGCAGGGAGGGACAGGGGGGTCCAGATACGCAGTATTTT.